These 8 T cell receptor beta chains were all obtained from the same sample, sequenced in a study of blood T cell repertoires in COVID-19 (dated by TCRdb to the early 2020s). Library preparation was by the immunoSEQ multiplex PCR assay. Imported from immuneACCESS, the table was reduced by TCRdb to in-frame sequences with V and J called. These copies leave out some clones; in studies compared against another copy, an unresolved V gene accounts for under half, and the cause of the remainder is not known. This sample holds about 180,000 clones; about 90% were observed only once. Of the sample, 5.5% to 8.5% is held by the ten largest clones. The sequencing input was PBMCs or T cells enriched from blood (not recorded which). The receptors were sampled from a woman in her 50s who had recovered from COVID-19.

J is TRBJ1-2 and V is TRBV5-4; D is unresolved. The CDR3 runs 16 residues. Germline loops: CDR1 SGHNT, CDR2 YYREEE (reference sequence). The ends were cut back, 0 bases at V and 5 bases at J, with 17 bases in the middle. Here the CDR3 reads CASSLDRMPGRYGYTF. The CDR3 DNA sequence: TGTGCCAGCAGCTTGGATCGGATGCCAGGTCGTTATGGCTACACCTTC.

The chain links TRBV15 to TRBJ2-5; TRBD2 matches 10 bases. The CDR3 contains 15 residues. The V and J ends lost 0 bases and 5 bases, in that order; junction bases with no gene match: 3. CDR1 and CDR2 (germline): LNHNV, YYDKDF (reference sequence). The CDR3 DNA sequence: TGTGCCACCAGCAGAGATGCTAGCGGGAGTGAGACCCAGTACTTC. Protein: CATSRDASGSETQYF.

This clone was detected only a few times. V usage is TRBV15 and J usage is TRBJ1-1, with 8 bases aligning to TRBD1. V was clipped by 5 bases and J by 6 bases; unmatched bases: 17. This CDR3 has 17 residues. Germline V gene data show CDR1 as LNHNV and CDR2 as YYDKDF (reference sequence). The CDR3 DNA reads TGTGCCACCAGCCCAAGAGGAATGTCCCAGGGGGCGGCTGAAGCTTTCTTT. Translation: CATSPRGMSQGAAEAFF.

CDR3 DNA: TGTGCCAGCCTCGGACAGGTTAAAAGGGCCCAGCATTTT. It codes for CASLGQVKRAQHF. The chain couples TRBV28 to TRBJ1-5; 7 bases line up with TRBD1. The CDR3 totals 13 residues. Germline V lookup: CDR1 MDHEN, CDR2 SYDVKM. V was pared by 8 bases and J by 11 bases, with 12 bases of the junction left unmatched.

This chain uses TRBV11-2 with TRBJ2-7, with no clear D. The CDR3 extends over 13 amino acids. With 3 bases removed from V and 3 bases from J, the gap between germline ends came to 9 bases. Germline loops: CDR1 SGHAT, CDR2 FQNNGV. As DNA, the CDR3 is TGTGCCAGCAGCTTTGGGCCCAACTACGAGCAGTACTTC. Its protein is CASSFGPNYEQYF. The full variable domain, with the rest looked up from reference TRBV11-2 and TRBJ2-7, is EAGVAQSPRYKIIEKRQSVAFWCNPISGHATLYWYQQILGQGPKLLIQFQNNGVVDDSQLPKDRFSAERLKGVDSTLKIQPAKLEDSAVYLCASSFGPNYEQYFGPGTRLTVT.

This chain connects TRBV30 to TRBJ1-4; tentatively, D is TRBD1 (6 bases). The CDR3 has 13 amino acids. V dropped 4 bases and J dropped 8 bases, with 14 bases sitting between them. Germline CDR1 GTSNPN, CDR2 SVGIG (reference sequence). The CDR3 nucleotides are TGTGCCTGGACAAGGGGGGGGGACGAAAAACTGTTTTTT. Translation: CAWTRGGDEKLFF.

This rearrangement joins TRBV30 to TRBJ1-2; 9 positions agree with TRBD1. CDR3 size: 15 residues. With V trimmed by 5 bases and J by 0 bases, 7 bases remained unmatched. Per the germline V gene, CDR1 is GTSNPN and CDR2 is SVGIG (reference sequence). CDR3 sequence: CAWALGQGTNYGYTF. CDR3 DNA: TGTGCCTGGGCTCTGGGACAGGGAACTAACTATGGCTACACCTTC.

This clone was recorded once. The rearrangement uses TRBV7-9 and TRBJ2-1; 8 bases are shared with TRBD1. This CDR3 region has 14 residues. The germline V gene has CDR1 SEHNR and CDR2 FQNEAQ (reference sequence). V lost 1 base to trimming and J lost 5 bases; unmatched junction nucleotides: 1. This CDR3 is CASSLVDRDNEQFF. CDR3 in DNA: TGTGCCAGCAGCTTAGTGGACAGGGACAATGAGCAGTTCTTC.